The 22 T cell receptor beta chains given below trace back to one sample, sequenced in a study of cytomegalovirus exposure and HLA in healthy donors (dated by TCRdb to about 2017). Preparation of the library involved the immunoSEQ multiplex PCR assay. The multiplex PCR relied on a mix of 60 forward primers for TCR Vbeta segments and 13 reverse primers for TCR Jbeta segments. TCRdb took this table from immuneACCESS and kept in-frame rearrangements with V and J called. Such tables lack part of the clones; where checked against another copy, unresolved V genes explain under half of the gap, and the rest is unexplained. This sample gives 100,000 to 150,000 clones in total; roughly 78% of them show up just once. The ten largest make up approximately 5% of the sample. What was sequenced was PBMCs. These receptors were taken from a man aged 30-40 years in good health and CMV-seronegative.

This clone has only one observation. The genes are TRBV6-6 and TRBJ1-3, with unresolved D. In germline, CDR1 is MNHNY, CDR2 SVGAGI (reference sequence). The CDR3 length is 14 residues. The germline V and J ends were trimmed by 7 bases and 1 base, with 11 bases remaining between them. CDR3 sequence: CASTLPGSGNTIYF. CDR3 coding DNA: TGTGCCAGCACCCTCCCCGGTTCTGGAAACACCATATATTTT.

This clone showed up just once. V gene TRBV4-1 combines with J gene TRBJ2-5, with TRBD2 as a possible D gene (6 bases). V shed 1 base and J shed 4 bases, with 13 bases lying between them. In germline, CDR1 is MGHRA, CDR2 YSYEKL. CDR3 length equals 15 residues. CDR3 in amino acids: CASSQGGGVTETQYF. The CDR3 nucleotides are TGCGCCAGCAGCCAAGGAGGAGGGGTCACAGAGACCCAGTACTTC.

This clone has more than one count but fewer than ten. The gene calls are TRBV7-6 and TRBJ1-2; no firm D call. Trimming took 2 bases from V and 6 from J, leaving 13 bases between them. CDR1 SGHVS and CDR2 FNYEAQ come from the germline V gene. The CDR3 is 14 amino acids. The CDR3 loop is CASSLSPSSHGYTF. As DNA, the CDR3 is TGTGCCAGCAGCTTATCGCCTTCAAGCCATGGCTACACCTTC.

This clone turned up a few times. J is TRBJ2-3 and V is TRBV5-1; tentative D call: TRBD1 (7 bases). This CDR3 has 15 amino acids. Germline CDR1 and CDR2: SGHRS and YFSETQ. V lost 4 bases and J lost 0, with 12 bases in between. This chain's CDR3 is CASSPTGTSTDTQYF. CDR3 in DNA: TGCGCCAGCAGCCCGACAGGGACTAGCACAGATACGCAGTATTTT.

This rearrangement joins TRBV28 to TRBJ1-5, with 10 nucleotides matching TRBD1. Germline V CDR1 and CDR2: MDHEN, SYDVKM. The CDR3 is made up of 16 amino acids. V lost 10 bases, J lost 6 bases, and 15 bases stayed unmatched. The CDR3 sequence: CATKTRQGALSQPQHF. For the CDR3, the DNA is TGTGCCACCAAAACACGACAGGGGGCTTTGAGTCAGCCCCAGCATTTT.

This clone appeared a few times. This chain uses TRBV9 with TRBJ2-1; 9 nucleotides agree with TRBD2. The CDR3 has 15 residues. With V trimmed by 4 bases and J by 7 bases, 9 bases remained unmatched. Germline CDR1 SGDLS, CDR2 YYNGEE. DNA for the CDR3: TGTGCCAGCAGCCCTCGAGCGGGAGGAAGTAATGAGCAGTTCTTC. This translates into CASSPRAGGSNEQFF.

This clone has only a few counts. The chain links TRBV7-2 to TRBJ2-5, with 9 nucleotides matching TRBD2. V gave up 2 bases and J gave up 0 bases; unmatched junction bases: 1. From germline, CDR1 is SGHTA and CDR2 FQGNSA. CDR3 length: 15 amino acids. This CDR3 is CASSLSGGYQETQYF. Here the CDR3 DNA reads TGTGCCAGCAGCTTAAGCGGGGGGTACCAAGAGACCCAGTACTTC.

The CDR3 spells CASSLSQAAGGETQYF. CDR3 DNA: TGTGCCAGCAGCTTATCCCAGGCAGCGGGAGGAGAGACCCAGTACTTC. This chain connects TRBV7-2 to TRBJ2-5; 9 nucleotides match TRBD2. The germline V gene has CDR1 SGHTA and CDR2 FQGNSA. The ends lost 2 bases at V and 4 bases at J; junction bases unmatched: 8. CDR3 length: 16 amino acids. The full variable domain, its missing parts supplied by reference TRBV7-2 and TRBJ2-5, is GAGVSQSPSNKVTEKGKDVELRCDPISGHTALYWYRQSLGQGLEFLIYFQGNSAPDKSGLPSDRFSAERTGGSVSTLTIQRTQQEDSAVYLCASSLSQAAGGETQYFGPGTRLLVL.

V and J are TRBV18 and TRBJ1-6; the match to TRBD1 covers 10 bases. The CDR3 is made up of 15 amino acids. The germline V gene has CDR1 KGHSH and CDR2 LQKENI. The V gene end was trimmed by 5 bases and the J gene end by 10 bases; junction bases not matched to a gene: 8. As DNA, the CDR3 is TGTGCCAGCTCAGGGACAGGGGCAGGAGGATCACCCCTCCACTTT. As protein: CASSGTGAGGSPLHF.

J is TRBJ1-5 and V is TRBV4-1; 8 positions match TRBD1. Per germline, CDR1 MGHRA and CDR2 YSYEKL. The CDR3 totals 14 residues. The trim removed 6 bases at V and 6 bases at J, leaving 7 bases unmatched. This chain's CDR3 is CASRRQGMGQPQHF. The CDR3 coding sequence is TGCGCCAGCAGACGACAGGGGATGGGTCAGCCCCAGCATTTT.

CDR3 protein: CASSTRQGGTEAFF. The CDR3 DNA is TGTGCCAGCAGCACCCGACAGGGGGGGACTGAAGCTTTCTTT. The chain couples TRBV7-2 to TRBJ1-1, with TRBD1 identical over 9 bases. V shed 5 bases and J 5 bases; nucleotides not matched to a gene: 6. This CDR3 has 14 residues. The germline CDR1 and CDR2 sequences are SGHTA and FQGNSA.

The chain links TRBV18 to TRBJ2-7; TRBD2 matches at 9 bases. J gave up 4 bases and V 4 bases, and 8 bases lay outside the gene matches. CDR1 KGHSH and CDR2 LQKENI come from the germline V gene. This CDR3 contains 15 residues. CDR3 loop: CASSREAGGPYEQYF. The CDR3 DNA follows: TGTGCCAGCTCACGTGAAGCGGGGGGCCCTTACGAGCAGTACTTC. Combining the CDR3 with reference TRBV18 and TRBJ2-7 gives the whole variable domain NAGVMQNPRHLVRRRGQEARLRCSPMKGHSHVYWYRQLPEEGLKFMVYLQKENIIDESGMPKERFSAEFPKEGPSILRIQQVVRGDSAAYFCASSREAGGPYEQYFGPGTRLTVT.

This sequence joins TRBV13 and TRBJ1-1; D gene unclear. Germline V CDR1 and CDR2: PRHDT, FYEKMQ (reference sequence). The CDR3 totals 12 residues. V was shortened by 0 bases and J by 11 bases, with 10 bases between the two germline ends. CDR3 bases: TGTGCCAGCAGCTTAGGCCGGGAGAGGGCTTTCTTT. Its protein product is CASSLGRERAFF.

The V and J genes are TRBV15 and TRBJ1-1; D uncertain. The CDR3 extends over 13 amino acids. Germline V gives CDR1 LNHNV, CDR2 YYDKDF (reference sequence). Trimming cost V 4 bases and J 5 bases, with 11 bases left between them. This chain's CDR3 is CATSNHEKTEAFF. CDR3 sequence (DNA): TGTGCCACCAGCAACCACGAGAAGACTGAAGCTTTCTTT. The whole variable domain, filled in from reference TRBV15 and TRBJ1-1, reads DAMVIQNPRYQVTQFGKPVTLSCSQTLNHNVMYWYQQKSSQAPKLLFHYYDKDFNNEADTPDNFQSRRPNTSFCFLDIRSPGLGDTAMYLCATSNHEKTEAFFGQGTRLTVV.

CDR3 residues: CASSLSSGGAYGVNEQFF. The CDR3, as DNA: TGTGCCAGCAGCCTTTCTAGCGGGGGGGCCTATGGAGTGAATGAGCAGTTCTTC. The chain combines TRBV4-2 with TRBJ2-1; 12 nucleotides align to TRBD2. Germline-derived CDR1 and CDR2 are LGHNA and YNFKEQ. The V segment lost 4 bases and the J segment 7 bases; nucleotides outside the gene matches: 14. This CDR3 spans 18 amino acids.

The chain employs TRBV2 and TRBJ2-1; D perhaps matches TRBD2 (6 bases). V was shortened by 5 bases and J by 0 bases, with 11 bases between the two germline ends. Germline CDR1 and CDR2: SNHLY and FYNNEI. The CDR3 extends over 15 amino acids. In nucleotides, the CDR3 is TGTGCCAGCAGTCTACAGGACTACTCCTACAATGAGCAGTTCTTC. It is translated as CASSLQDYSYNEQFF.

In this sample, this clone turned up a few times. This CDR3 reads CASSPSGGARETQYF. As DNA, the CDR3 is TGCGCCAGCAGTCCTAGCGGGGGGGCCCGGGAGACCCAGTACTTC. J is TRBJ2-5 and V is TRBV5-1; 12 positions agree with TRBD2. This CDR3 is built from 15 residues. V lost 5 bases to trimming and J lost 5 bases; unmatched junction nucleotides: 7. Germline V gene lookup returns CDR1 SGHRS and CDR2 YFSETQ.

This sequence joins TRBV19 and TRBJ1-5; weak D call: TRBD1 (5 bases). Trimming stripped 1 base from V and 3 bases from J, with 13 bases between. Germline V gives CDR1 LNHDA, CDR2 SQIVND (reference sequence). The CDR3 length is 16 residues. The CDR3: CASSIAATGANQPQHF. CDR3 DNA sequence: TGTGCCAGTAGTATAGCGGCAACTGGGGCCAATCAGCCCCAGCATTTT.

The CDR3 region is CASRAQGRKGETQYF. The CDR3 DNA sequence: TGTGCCAGCAGGGCGCAGGGCAGAAAAGGGGAGACCCAGTACTTC. This chain joins TRBV28 and TRBJ2-5; weak D call: TRBD1 (5 bases). Trimming removed 6 bases at V and 5 bases at J, with 19 bases between. The CDR3 spans 15 residues. From germline, CDR1 is MDHEN and CDR2 SYDVKM. Looking up the rest from reference TRBV28 and TRBJ2-5 gives the full variable domain: DVKVTQSSRYLVKRTGEKVFLECVQDMDHENMFWYRQDPGLGLRLIYFSYDVKMKEKGDIPEGYSVSREKKERFSLILESASTNQTSMYLCASRAQGRKGETQYFGPGTRLLVL.

The rearrangement joins TRBV13 to TRBJ1-1; D possibly corresponds to TRBD1 (5 bases). There are 12 residues in the CDR3. Looked up from germline, CDR1 is PRHDT and CDR2 is FYEKMQ (reference sequence). Trimming removed 0 bases from V and 10 bases from J, with 9 bases in between. In DNA form, the CDR3 reads TGTGCCAGCAGCTTAGGGGGGCGCCGAGCTTTCTTT. This encodes CASSLGGRRAFF.

The chain combines TRBV28 with TRBJ2-7; TRBD1 matches at 9 bases. V shed 4 bases and J 3 bases; nucleotides not matched to a gene: 7. Germline CDR1 is MDHEN and CDR2 is SYDVKM. The CDR3 has 15 residues. The CDR3 coding sequence is TGTGCCAGCAGTTCGACCGGACAGGGGAGCTACGAGCAGTACTTC. It encodes CASSSTGQGSYEQYF.

This clone was detected a few times. This chain connects TRBV28 to TRBJ1-5; weak D call: TRBD1 (6 bases). The germline V and J ends were trimmed by 3 bases and 2 bases, with 20 bases remaining between them. The CDR3 consists of 18 residues. Germline values: CDR1 MDHEN, CDR2 SYDVKM. The CDR3 DNA reads TGTGCCAGCAGTTTTAGGGGACACGGCTCTGGGGGCAATCAGCCCCAGCATTTT. It yields the protein CASSFRGHGSGGNQPQHF. Combining the CDR3 with reference TRBV28 and TRBJ1-5 gives the whole variable domain DVKVTQSSRYLVKRTGEKVFLECVQDMDHENMFWYRQDPGLGLRLIYFSYDVKMKEKGDIPEGYSVSREKKERFSLILESASTNQTSMYLCASSFRGHGSGGNQPQHFGDGTRLSIL.